Sequencing of this TCR beta chain was carried out in a study of read filtering for tumor transcriptome and immune sequencing. General study results and limits: Dropping single-read clonotypes raised IR-seq and RNA-seq shared-clonotype correlation.

The table lists this clonotype with many counts. No antigen is known for it. Per the germline V gene, CDR1 is SGHRS and CDR2 is YFSETQ. With V trimmed by 5 bases and J by 0 bases, 1 base remained unmatched. This CDR3 has 15 amino acids. From roughly 390 ng of RNA, a library with molecular barcoded alpha/delta and beta/gamma adaptors was made. TCRdb re-analysed the reads in MiXCR, keeping a single row per CDR3 protein. The sample consists of 50,000 to 65,000 distinct CDR3 sequences, around 19% of them appearing once. This receptor was identified in a donor aged 40 or over with multiple myeloma. The gene calls are TRBV5-1 and TRBJ2-6; 8 bases agree with TRBD2. Source material: a population of CD138-negative cells sorted from bone marrow. The CDR3: CASSREGSGANVLTF. In DNA, the CDR3 is TGCGCCAGCAGTCGGGAGGGCTCTGGGGCCAACGTCCTGACTTTC.